This T cell receptor beta chain was found in a study of shared clonotypes between healthy human individuals. Study findings and constraints: Genetic and exposure-history diversity was limited by the few donors. Lower generation probabilities were found for non-shared clonotypes than for those shared by all four donors.

As concerns this clone: What it recognizes is unknown.

Naive CD8 populations comprised CD45RO-negative cells positively selected for CCR7, excluding terminally differentiated effector memory CD45RA+ cells. At the deep level, the assay was run. Original processing notes: ImmunoSEQ yielded junction-only sequences lacking quality scores, so filtering differed. Assay: immunoSEQ multiplex PCR; the TCRdb copy retains only in-frame clones and omits some. V and J calls and clone size come straight from that table; D and trimming were deduced from the DNA. The repertoire holds approximately 600,000 clones, with 85% to 95% as singletons. The germline V and J ends were trimmed by 0 bases and 7 bases, with 6 bases remaining between them. The CDR3 is 13 residues long. Per the germline V gene, CDR1 is MGHRA and CDR2 is YSYEKL.

The specimen was naive CD8+ T cells sorted from blood. V usage is TRBV4-1 and J usage is TRBJ2-2; D is unresolved. The sequence was obtained from a woman in her 30s in good health. CDR3 coding DNA: TGCGCCAGCAGCCAAGAAGGATTCGGGGAGCTGTTTTTT. Protein: CASSQEGFGELFF.